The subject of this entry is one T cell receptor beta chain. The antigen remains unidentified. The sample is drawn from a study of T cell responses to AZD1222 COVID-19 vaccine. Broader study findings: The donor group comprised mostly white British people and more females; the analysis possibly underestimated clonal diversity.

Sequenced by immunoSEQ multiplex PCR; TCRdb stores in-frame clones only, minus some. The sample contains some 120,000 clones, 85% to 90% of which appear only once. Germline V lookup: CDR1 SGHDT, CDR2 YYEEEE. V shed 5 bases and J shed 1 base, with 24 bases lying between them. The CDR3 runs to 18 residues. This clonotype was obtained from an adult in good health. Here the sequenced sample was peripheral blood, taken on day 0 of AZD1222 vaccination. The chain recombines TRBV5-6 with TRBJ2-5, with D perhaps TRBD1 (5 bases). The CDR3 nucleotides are TGTGCCAGCAGTTATCTACTCCTAGGGGTGCGGAGCCAAGAGACCCAGTACTTC. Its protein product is CASSYLLLGVRSQETQYF.